This T cell receptor (beta chain) was documented in a study of OX40 agonist ivuxolimab in advanced cancers. Germline CDR1 reads SGDLS; CDR2 reads YYNGEE. Losses at the gene ends were 4 bases for V and 0 bases for J; bases not matched to a gene: 7. There are 18 residues in the CDR3. The protocol was immunoSEQ multiplex PCR, while the TCRdb copy is restricted to in-frame clones and leaves out a portion. This sample has 60,000 to 85,000 clones, with roughly 87% found just once. The sequence derives from an adult with an advanced solid tumor such as melanoma, head and neck, liver or kidney cancer. This chain uses TRBV9 with TRBJ2-3, with 14 positions matching TRBD2. This material consisted of CD4+ or CD8+ T cells sorted from blood, taken in a trial of the OX40 agonist ivuxolimab. The DNA for the CDR3 is TGTGCCAGCAGCCCAAGACTAGCGGGAGGGATTAGCACAGATACGCAGTATTTT. This translates into CASSPRLAGGISTDTQYF.